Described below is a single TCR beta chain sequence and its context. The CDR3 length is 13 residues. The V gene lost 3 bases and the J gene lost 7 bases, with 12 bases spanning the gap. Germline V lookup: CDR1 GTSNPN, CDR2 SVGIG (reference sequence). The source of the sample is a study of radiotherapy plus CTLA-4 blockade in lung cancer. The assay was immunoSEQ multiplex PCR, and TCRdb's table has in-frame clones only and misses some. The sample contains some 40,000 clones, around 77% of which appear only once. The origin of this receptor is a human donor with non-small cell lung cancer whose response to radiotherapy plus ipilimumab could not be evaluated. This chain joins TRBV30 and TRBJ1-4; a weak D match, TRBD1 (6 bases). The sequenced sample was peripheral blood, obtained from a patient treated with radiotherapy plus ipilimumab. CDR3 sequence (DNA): TGTGCCTGGAGCGCATCACAGGGTGAAAAACTGTTTTTT. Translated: CAWSASQGEKLFF.